This T cell receptor beta chain was identified in a study of PD-1 blockade in classical Hodgkin lymphoma. TCRdb's copy holds only in-frame clones and misses some; the assay was immunoSEQ multiplex PCR. The sample lists approximately 9,300 clones, 70% to 80% occurring once. After autologous stem cell transplantation all patients relapsed, and prior brentuximab vedotin exposure differed between cohorts. The CD4+ T cells used were purified from thawed PBMCs through magnetic negative selection. This clonotype originated in a human donor with classical Hodgkin lymphoma. This sample comprised CD4+ T cells from blood, obtained at baseline.

The CDR3 DNA follows: TGTGCCAGCAGCTCCCTGACTAGCGGGAGAGGGGAGCTGTTTTTT. This encodes CASSSLTSGRGELFF. V gene TRBV5-4 combines with J gene TRBJ2-2; 12 nucleotides align to TRBD2. The CDR3 is made up of 15 amino acids. J was trimmed by 8 bases and V by 3 bases; bases with no gene match: 5. Germline-derived CDR1 and CDR2 are SGHNT and YYREEE (reference sequence).